These 26 T cell receptor beta chains originate from one sample sequenced in a study of cytomegalovirus exposure and HLA in healthy donors (dated by TCRdb to between 2016 and 2019). Libraries were prepared through the immunoSEQ multiplex PCR assay. A mixture of 60 forward primers for TCR Vbeta segments and 13 reverse primers for TCR Jbeta segments was used in the multiplex PCR. As stored in TCRdb, this immuneACCESS dataset retains in-frame rearrangements with V and J assigned. A fraction of the clones does not appear; measured against another copy, unresolved V genes explain less than half of the discrepancy, and the remainder lacks a known reason. Here the sample has about 59,000 clones; approximately 80% occur a single time. Of the sample, 3% to 4.5% falls within the top ten clones. The specimen sequenced was PBMCs. Receptors originate from a woman aged 40 to 50 in good health and CMV-seronegative.

The chain uses TRBV10-3 and TRBJ2-3; TRBD1 agrees at 7 bases. From germline, CDR1 is ENHRY and CDR2 SYGVKD. J gave up 2 bases and V 10 bases, and 9 bases lay outside the gene matches. CDR3 size: 14 residues. CDR3 nucleotides: TGTGCCACCGAATACAGGGGTAACACAGATACGCAGTATTTT. Translating it yields CATEYRGNTDTQYF.

The chain recombines TRBV6-1 with TRBJ2-7; D is perhaps TRBD2 (5 bases). The germline CDR1 and CDR2 sequences are MNHNS and SASEGT. V was pared by 5 bases and J by 1 base, with 15 bases between. The length of the CDR3 is 15 residues. The CDR3 region is CASSSTSGVSYEQYF. The CDR3 region has the DNA TGTGCCAGCAGTTCTACTAGTGGTGTATCCTACGAGCAGTACTTC.

The chain recombines TRBV10-1 with TRBJ1-2, with 7 bases identical to TRBD1. The junction had 6 bases not matched to a gene; V was cut back by 2 bases and J by 3 bases. The V gene's germline CDR1 is WNHNN and CDR2 SYGVQD (reference sequence). The CDR3 is made up of 15 amino acids. The CDR3 protein is CASSEAGQRYYGYTF. CDR3 nucleotides: TGCGCCAGCAGTGAGGCGGGACAGCGTTACTATGGCTACACCTTC.

The rearrangement joins TRBV19 to TRBJ2-7, with TRBD2 as a possible D gene (5 bases). Germline loops: CDR1 LNHDA, CDR2 SQIVND (reference sequence). CDR3 length: 15 amino acids. The ends were cut back, 4 bases at V and 6 bases at J, with 19 bases in the middle. The CDR3 nucleotides read TGTGCCAGTAGTAGGTCCCGAGTCCGGGCGGGCGAGCAGTACTTC. It specifies CASSRSRVRAGEQYF. Together with reference TRBV19 and TRBJ2-7, the CDR3 gives the full variable domain: DGGITQSPKYLFRKEGQNVTLSCEQNLNHDAMYWYRQDPGQGLRLIYYSQIVNDFQKGDIAEGYSVSREKKESFPLTVTSAQKNPTAFYLCASSRSRVRAGEQYFGPGTRLTVT.

The rearrangement links TRBV4-1 to TRBJ2-1; D is possibly TRBD2 (6 bases). Germline CDR1 MGHRA, CDR2 YSYEKL. This CDR3 spans 12 amino acids. The V gene lost 3 bases and the J gene lost 7 bases, with 7 bases spanning the gap. The CDR3 spells CASSHSGNEQFF. The CDR3 bases are TGCGCCAGCAGCCATAGCGGTAATGAGCAGTTCTTC.

About this clone itself: The junction differs from germline at one of its ends, possibly a read error. This CDR3 is also generated by other DNA sequences in the sample. This chain uses TRBV27 with TRBJ2-2; a weak D match, TRBD2 (5 bases). Germline CDR1 and CDR2: MNHEY and SMNVEV (reference sequence). CDR3 length equals 14 residues. The CDR3 DNA follows: TGTGCCAGCAGTCTCGGACTTAACACCGGGGAGCTATTTTTT. As protein: CASSLGLNTGELFF.

This clone appeared a few times. V gene TRBV16 combines with J gene TRBJ1-1; D may be TRBD1 (5 bases). V lost 4 bases, J lost 4 bases, and 16 bases lay in between. The germline V gene has CDR1 KGHSY and CDR2 FQNENV. This CDR3 has 15 amino acids. CDR3 region: CASSPPWGSATEAFF. Written as DNA, the CDR3 is TGTGCCAGCAGCCCGCCCTGGGGCAGTGCCACTGAAGCTTTCTTT.

V gene TRBV29-1 combines with J gene TRBJ2-5, with a possible D match to TRBD2 (6 bases). Trimming stripped 5 bases from V and 0 bases from J, with 10 bases between. Germline CDR1 and CDR2: SQVTM and ANQGSEA. The CDR3 runs to 13 residues. The CDR3 reads CSVKGGNQETQYF. The CDR3 bases are TGCAGCGTTAAAGGAGGGAACCAAGAGACCCAGTACTTC.

This sequence joins TRBV6-1 and TRBJ1-2, with 8 nucleotides matching TRBD1. Trimming removed 4 bases from V and 3 bases from J; junction bases left unmatched: 4. The CDR3 extends over 14 amino acids. Germline CDR1 MNHNS, CDR2 SASEGT. The CDR3 bases are TGTGCCAGCAGTGTTGGACAGGGCGACTATGGCTACACCTTC. This encodes CASSVGQGDYGYTF.

This chain joins TRBV5-4 and TRBJ1-2, with 7 bases fitting TRBD1. CDR3 size: 14 residues. Looked up from germline, CDR1 is SGHNT and CDR2 is YYREEE (reference sequence). J lost 4 bases, V lost 0 bases, and 3 bases had no gene match. CDR3 amino acids: CASSLVAGGYGYTF. The CDR3 DNA reads as TGTGCCAGCAGCTTGGTGGCAGGGGGCTATGGCTACACCTTC.

The rearrangement uses TRBV28 and TRBJ1-2, with a possible D match to TRBD1 (6 bases). CDR1 MDHEN and CDR2 SYDVKM come from the germline V gene. This CDR3 has 18 amino acids. V was trimmed by 5 bases and J by 4 bases, leaving 26 bases between them. The CDR3 loop reads CASSSGDTGPLGGYGYTF. CDR3 in DNA: TGTGCCAGCAGTAGTGGAGACACAGGGCCCTTAGGTGGCTATGGCTACACCTTC.

The V call is TRBV19, the J call TRBJ2-3, with TRBD2 matching over 14 bases. Trimming cost V 10 bases and J 6 bases; bases outside gene matches: 6. This CDR3 is built from 14 residues. Germline V CDR1 and CDR2: LNHDA, SQIVND (reference sequence). CDR3 sequence reads: CATGLAGALDTQYF. The CDR3 DNA reads TGTGCCACGGGACTAGCGGGAGCGTTGGATACGCAGTATTTT.

The chain combines TRBV27 with TRBJ2-3; 12 bases are shared with TRBD2. Germline V gives CDR1 MNHEY, CDR2 SMNVEV (reference sequence). Unmatched junction bases numbered 19, after V lost 5 bases and J lost 4 bases. This CDR3 is built from 20 residues. The CDR3: CASSPGTGIRLAGVSDTQYF. CDR3 DNA sequence: TGTGCCAGCAGTCCCGGGACAGGGATCCGACTAGCGGGAGTTTCAGATACGCAGTATTTT.

The chain joins TRBV6-5 to TRBJ1-1, with D unresolved. Germline V gene lookup returns CDR1 MNHEY and CDR2 SVGAGI. Between the trimmed V and J ends, which lost 0 bases and 5 bases, there was a span of 13 bases. This CDR3 spans 15 amino acids. The chain's CDR3 is CASSYSLPTGTEAFF. The DNA for the CDR3 is TGTGCCAGCAGTTACTCGTTGCCGACGGGGACTGAAGCTTTCTTT.

The CDR3 nucleotides are TGTGCCAGCAGTTTAACACCGGGACAGGGCCTTTATGGCTACACCTTC. The encoded protein is CASSLTPGQGLYGYTF. The gene calls are TRBV28 and TRBJ1-2; TRBD1 aligns across 9 bases. CDR3 length: 16 residues. Germline CDR1 MDHEN, CDR2 SYDVKM. V was pared by 2 bases and J by 5 bases, with 9 bases of the junction left unmatched.

The J gene is TRBJ2-5, the V gene TRBV18; D is unresolved. The CDR3 spans 13 residues. Trimming shortened V by 1 base and J by 5 bases, and 8 bases separated the two germline ends. Germline V gene data show CDR1 as KGHSH and CDR2 as LQKENI. The CDR3 loop reads CASSPRGQETQYF. The CDR3 DNA is TGTGCCAGCTCACCACGCGGTCAGGAGACCCAGTACTTC.

The CDR3 region has the DNA TGCAGCGCCAGCCGGGACAGGGGCGAGCAGTACTTC. Its protein product is CSASRDRGEQYF. V usage is TRBV29-1 and J usage is TRBJ2-7; 10 bases are shared with TRBD1. Looked up from germline, CDR1 is SQVTM and CDR2 is ANQGSEA. The V gene end was trimmed by 7 bases and the J gene end by 6 bases; junction bases not matched to a gene: 6. The CDR3 runs to 12 residues.

The V gene is TRBV28, the J gene TRBJ2-1; the match to TRBD2 covers 7 bases. V was clipped by 5 bases and J by 0 bases; unmatched bases: 16. Germline values: CDR1 MDHEN, CDR2 SYDVKM. The CDR3 is 19 residues long. The CDR3 loop reads CASSLILDGGRASYNEQFF. The DNA of the CDR3 is TGTGCCAGCAGTCTCATCCTGGACGGTGGGAGGGCCTCCTACAATGAGCAGTTCTTC.

The chain carries TRBV9 and TRBJ2-1; maybe TRBD1 (6 bases). The germline gives CDR1 SGDLS, CDR2 YYNGEE. The CDR3 totals 15 residues. Trimming took 5 bases from V and 9 from J, leaving 21 bases between them. The CDR3 protein is CASSGLRGSYGEQFF. CDR3 sequence (DNA): TGTGCCAGCAGTGGCCTTAGGGGGAGTTACGGTGAGCAGTTCTTC.

This sequence joins TRBV29-1 and TRBJ2-7; 8 bases are shared with TRBD1. CDR1 and CDR2 from the germline V gene are SQVTM and ANQGSEA. The V and J ends lost 2 bases and 0 bases, in that order; junction bases with no gene match: 3. CDR3 length: 14 residues. For the CDR3, the DNA is TGCAGCGTTGAACCCGGGACAGGCTCCTACGAGCAGTACTTC. It specifies CSVEPGTGSYEQYF.

This chain connects TRBV7-6 to TRBJ2-1; 13 bases agree with TRBD2. The V segment lost 5 bases and the J segment 4 bases; nucleotides outside the gene matches: 17. The germline V gene encodes CDR1 SGHVS and CDR2 FNYEAQ. The CDR3 loop spans 20 amino acids. The CDR3 DNA reads as TGTGCCAGCAGCCTAAGACCGGGACTAGCGGGGATCCGGGCATACAATGAGCAGTTCTTC. Translation gives CASSLRPGLAGIRAYNEQFF.

The chain has TRBV27 and TRBJ2-1, with 7 positions matching TRBD2. The CDR3 has 13 amino acids. Germline V gives CDR1 MNHEY, CDR2 SMNVEV (reference sequence). The ends lost 7 bases at V and 9 bases at J; junction bases unmatched: 9. The CDR3 region is CASKIGLESEQFF. The CDR3 coding sequence is TGTGCCAGCAAAATCGGACTAGAATCTGAGCAGTTCTTC.

The CDR3 region is CAGRSPSGTYEQYF. The CDR3 DNA reads TGTGCCGGTCGATCCCCTAGCGGAACCTACGAGCAGTACTTC. V usage is TRBV30 and J usage is TRBJ2-7; 7 nucleotides line up with TRBD2. The germline gives CDR1 GTSNPN, CDR2 SVGIG (reference sequence). The length of the CDR3 is 14 residues. V lost 8 bases, J lost 2 bases, and 12 bases stayed unmatched.

V usage is TRBV12-5 and J usage is TRBJ1-3, with D perhaps matching TRBD1 (6 bases). V was clipped by 5 bases and J by 0 bases, with 17 bases between them. The CDR3 has 17 residues. Germline V gives CDR1 LGHNT, CDR2 FRNRAP. The CDR3 here is CASGPPDRFYSGNTIYF. The CDR3 DNA reads TGTGCTAGTGGTCCCCCAGACAGGTTTTACTCTGGAAACACCATATATTTT.

In this sample, this clone turned up a few times. This chain links TRBV9 with TRBJ2-2; 12 bases agree with TRBD2. The CDR3 contains 16 residues. Germline assignment: CDR1 SGDLS and CDR2 YYNGEE. With 3 bases clipped from V and 5 bases from J, the junction kept 5 bases outside the gene matches. The CDR3 nucleotides are TGTGCCAGCAGCGCCCCCACTAGCGGGGGGACCGGGGAGCTGTTTTTT. Translation: CASSAPTSGGTGELFF.

This chain links TRBV7-9 with TRBJ2-7, with TRBD2 identical over 12 bases. CDR1 is SEHNR and CDR2 is FQNEAQ in the germline V gene (reference sequence). With V trimmed by 4 bases and J by 2 bases, 9 bases remained unmatched. This CDR3 contains 17 residues. CDR3 residues: CASSSRTSGALPYEQYF. As DNA, the CDR3 is TGTGCCAGCAGCTCCAGGACTAGCGGGGCGCTCCCCTACGAGCAGTACTTC.